Many counts were recorded for the clone carrying this T cell receptor (beta chain). MiXCR, run by TCRdb on the 5' RACE reads, gives a single entry per CDR3 protein. There are roughly 690,000 distinct CDR3 sequences in the sample; 5.5% to 7.5% occur only once, and approximately 2% lies in the top ten. This sample is drawn from a study of identical twins. This CDR3 comprises 14 residues. CDR1 is KGHDR and CDR2 is SFDVKD in the germline V gene. V lost 3 bases, J lost 8 bases, and 7 bases stayed unmatched. J is TRBJ2-3 and V is TRBV24-1; 7 bases line up with TRBD1. The clonotype comes from a man aged 18 to 29 in good health. The sequenced sample consisted of naive T cells sorted from blood. The CDR3 loop is CATSDPDRSRTQYF. The CDR3 DNA follows: TGTGCCACCAGTGATCCGGACAGGTCCCGTACGCAGTATTTT.